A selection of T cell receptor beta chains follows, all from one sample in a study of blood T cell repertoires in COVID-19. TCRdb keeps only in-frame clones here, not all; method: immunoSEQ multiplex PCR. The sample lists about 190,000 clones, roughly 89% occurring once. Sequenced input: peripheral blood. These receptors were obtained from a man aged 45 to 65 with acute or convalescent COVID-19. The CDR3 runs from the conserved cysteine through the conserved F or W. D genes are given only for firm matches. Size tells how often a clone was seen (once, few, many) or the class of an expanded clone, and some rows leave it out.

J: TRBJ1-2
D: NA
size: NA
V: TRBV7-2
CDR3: CASSLELGQIYGYTF
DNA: TGTGCCAGCAGCTTAGAGCTCGGACAGATCTATGGCTACACCTTC

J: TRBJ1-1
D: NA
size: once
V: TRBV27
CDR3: CASSLNLQGNTEAFF
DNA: TGTGCCAGCAGTTTAAACCTTCAGGGAAACACTGAAGCTTTCTTT

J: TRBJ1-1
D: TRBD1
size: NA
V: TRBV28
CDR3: CASSFRQGAEAFF
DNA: TGTGCCAGCAGTTTTCGACAGGGCGCTGAAGCTTTCTTT

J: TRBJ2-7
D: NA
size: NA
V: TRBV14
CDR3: CASSQAWPLSSYEQYF
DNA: TGTGCCAGCAGCCAAGCCTGGCCTTTAAGCTCCTACGAGCAGTACTTC

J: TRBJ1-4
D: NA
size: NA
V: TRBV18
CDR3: CASSPTRLGRNEKLFF
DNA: TGTGCCAGCTCACCCACCCGACTCGGCCGGAATGAAAAACTGTTTTTT

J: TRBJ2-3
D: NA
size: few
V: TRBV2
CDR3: CASGRGPNPFTDTQYF
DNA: TGTGCCTCGGGGCGGGGGCCCAACCCATTCACAGATACGCAGTATTTT

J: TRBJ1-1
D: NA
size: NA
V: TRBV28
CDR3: CASRATVNTEAFF
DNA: TGTGCCAGCAGGGCGACTGTGAACACTGAAGCTTTCTTT

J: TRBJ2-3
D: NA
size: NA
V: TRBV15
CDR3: CATSSRDTQYF
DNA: TGTGCCACCAGCAGTCGGGATACGCAGTATTTT

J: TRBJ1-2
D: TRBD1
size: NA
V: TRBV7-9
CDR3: CASSSKLGTEDYGYTF
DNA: TGTGCCAGCAGCTCCAAGCTAGGGACAGAGGACTATGGCTACACCTTC

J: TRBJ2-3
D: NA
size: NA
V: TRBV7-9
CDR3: CASSQKGRDTDTQYF
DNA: TGTGCCAGCAGCCAGAAAGGACGGGACACAGATACGCAGTATTTT

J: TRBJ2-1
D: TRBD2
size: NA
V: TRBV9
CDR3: CASSVAPPGLAGNEQFF
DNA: TGTGCCAGCAGCGTAGCCCCGCCGGGACTAGCGGGCAATGAGCAGTTCTTC

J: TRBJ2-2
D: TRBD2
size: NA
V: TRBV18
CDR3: CASSPQAAGSGELFF
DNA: TGTGCCAGCTCACCACAGGCAGCGGGGTCCGGGGAGCTGTTTTTT

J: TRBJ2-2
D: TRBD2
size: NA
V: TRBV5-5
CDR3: CASSLRLAGGRNTGELFF
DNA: TGTGCCAGCAGCTTGAGGCTAGCGGGGGGGCGGAACACCGGGGAGCTGTTTTTT

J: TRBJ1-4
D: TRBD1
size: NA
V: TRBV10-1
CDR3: CASSHPLVLGQGTRTNEKLFF
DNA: TGCGCCAGCAGCCACCCTCTAGTCCTCGGACAGGGTACGAGGACTAATGAAAAACTGTTTTTT

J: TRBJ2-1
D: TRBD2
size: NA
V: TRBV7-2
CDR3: CASSFSGRGQFF
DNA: TGTGCCAGCAGCTTTAGCGGGAGGGGGCAGTTCTTC

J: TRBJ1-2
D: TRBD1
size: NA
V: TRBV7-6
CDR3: CASSGGTGALHGYTF
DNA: TGTGCCAGCAGCGGAGGGACAGGGGCCCTCCATGGCTACACCTTC

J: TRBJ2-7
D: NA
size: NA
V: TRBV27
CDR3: CASSPRARGVHYEQYF
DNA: TGTGCCAGCAGTCCCCGGGCCAGGGGAGTCCACTACGAGCAGTACTTC

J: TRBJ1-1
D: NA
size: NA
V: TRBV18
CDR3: CASSRKAGGDTEAFF
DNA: TGTGCCAGCTCACGAAAAGCAGGTGGTGACACTGAAGCTTTCTTT

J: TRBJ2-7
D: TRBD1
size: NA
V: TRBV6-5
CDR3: CASSPRGQTGAEQYF
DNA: TGTGCCAGCAGTCCCCGCGGCCAGACAGGGGCCGAGCAGTACTTC

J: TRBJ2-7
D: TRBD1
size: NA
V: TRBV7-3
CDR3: CASSFEGAGEQYF
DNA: TGTGCCAGCAGCTTCGAGGGGGCGGGTGAGCAGTACTTC

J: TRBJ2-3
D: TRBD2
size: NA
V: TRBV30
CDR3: CAWRSRGSGGPDTQYF
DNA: TGTGCCTGGAGGTCTCGAGGTAGCGGGGGCCCAGATACGCAGTATTTT

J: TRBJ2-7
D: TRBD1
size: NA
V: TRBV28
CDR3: CASSKGAGEQYF
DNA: TGTGCCAGCAGTAAGGGGGCAGGCGAGCAGTACTTC

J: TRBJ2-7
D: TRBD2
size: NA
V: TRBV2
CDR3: CASRSRLAEYEQYF
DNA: TGTGCCAGCAGAAGTAGACTAGCGGAGTACGAGCAGTACTTC